The clone carrying this TCR beta chain was observed a single time. Germline V gives CDR1 SEHNR, CDR2 FQNEAQ (reference sequence). Between the trimmed V and J ends, which lost 5 bases and 2 bases, there was a span of 10 bases. CDR3 length: 15 residues. The data belong to a study of cytomegalovirus exposure and HLA in healthy donors. PCR primers comprised 60 Vbeta and 13 Jbeta primers. The protocol was immunoSEQ multiplex PCR, while the TCRdb copy is restricted to in-frame clones and leaves out a portion. Here the sample spans about 90,000 clones, approximately 65% being singletons. This TCR derives from a man younger than 40 in good health and CMV-seronegative. The rearrangement joins TRBV7-9 to TRBJ1-6; no clear D gene. Sequences were obtained from PBMCs. The CDR3 DNA reads TGTGCCAGCAGCAACAGCAACGCCTATAATTCACCCCTCCACTTT. Residues: CASSNSNAYNSPLHF.